A single sample is the source of the 2 T cell receptor beta chains below, sequenced in a study of blood T cells in healthy people across ages. A second PCR, run for about 7 to 12 cycles, used a sample-barcoded 5' primer plus a J-beta primer mix. TCRdb independently ran MiXCR on the 5' RACE reads; one entry per CDR3 protein. The sample carries about 1.1 million distinct CDR3 sequences, roughly two fifths recorded once. The sequenced material came from blood. The receptors were gathered from a man between 18 and 35 years old in good health.

This clonotype was detected many times. V and J are TRBV12-3 or TRBV12-4 and TRBJ1-2; the D gene is possibly TRBD1 (6 bases). V was trimmed by 5 bases and J by 4 bases, leaving 8 bases between them. The CDR3 covers 12 residues. CDR3 region: CASSVDSYGYTF. The CDR3 DNA is TGTGCCAGCAGTGTGGACAGCTATGGCTACACCTTC.

This clonotype has just a few counts. The rearrangement links TRBV27 to TRBJ1-2; D possibly corresponds to TRBD1 (5 bases). The CDR3 is 14 amino acids. The germline V and J ends were trimmed by 5 bases and 3 bases, with 13 bases remaining between them. The germline CDR1 and CDR2 sequences are MNHEY and SMNVEV (reference sequence). CDR3 in DNA: TGTGCCAGCAGTCCCCGACAGTGGGACTATGGCTACACCTTC. It yields the protein CASSPRQWDYGYTF.